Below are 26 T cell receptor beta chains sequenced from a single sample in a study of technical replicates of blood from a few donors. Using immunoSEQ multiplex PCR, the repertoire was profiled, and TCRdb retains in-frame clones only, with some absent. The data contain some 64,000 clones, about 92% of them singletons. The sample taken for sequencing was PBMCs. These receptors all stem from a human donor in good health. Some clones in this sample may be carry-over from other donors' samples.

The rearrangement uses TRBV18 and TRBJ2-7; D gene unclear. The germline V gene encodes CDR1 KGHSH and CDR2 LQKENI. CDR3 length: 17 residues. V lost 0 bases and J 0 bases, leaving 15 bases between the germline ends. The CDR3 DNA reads TGTGCCAGCTCACCACCTTCGAGCCAAAGGAGCTCCTACGAGCAGTACTTC. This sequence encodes CASSPPSSQRSSYEQYF.

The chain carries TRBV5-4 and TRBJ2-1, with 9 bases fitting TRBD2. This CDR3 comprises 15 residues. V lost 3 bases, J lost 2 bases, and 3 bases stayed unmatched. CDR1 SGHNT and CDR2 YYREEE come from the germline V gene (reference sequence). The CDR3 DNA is TGTGCCAGCAGCTCGTTAGCGGGGGCCTACAATGAGCAGTTCTTC. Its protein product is CASSSLAGAYNEQFF.

CDR3: CASSLQSGTGRGTEAFF. The CDR3 region has the DNA TGTGCCAGCAGCTTACAATCCGGGACAGGGCGGGGAACTGAAGCTTTCTTT. The genes are TRBV7-2 and TRBJ1-1, with 9 bases lining up with TRBD1. This CDR3 is 17 amino acids long. The V and J ends lost 2 bases and 5 bases, in that order; junction bases with no gene match: 12. Germline V gene data show CDR1 as SGHTA and CDR2 as FQGNSA.

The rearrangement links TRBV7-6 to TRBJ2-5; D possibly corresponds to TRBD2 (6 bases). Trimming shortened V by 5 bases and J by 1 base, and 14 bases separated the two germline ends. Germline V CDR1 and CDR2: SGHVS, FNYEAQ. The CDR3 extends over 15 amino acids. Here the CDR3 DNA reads TGTGCCAGCAGCAACGGCGGGGCGGGCCAAGAGACCCAGTACTTC. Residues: CASSNGGAGQETQYF.

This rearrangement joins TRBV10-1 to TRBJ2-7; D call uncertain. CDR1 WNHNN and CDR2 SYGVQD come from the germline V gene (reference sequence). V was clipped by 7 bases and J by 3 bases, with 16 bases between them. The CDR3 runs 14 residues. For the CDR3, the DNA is TGCGCCAGCATGGTCAAGACTTCGAGCTACGAGCAGTACTTC. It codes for CASMVKTSSYEQYF.

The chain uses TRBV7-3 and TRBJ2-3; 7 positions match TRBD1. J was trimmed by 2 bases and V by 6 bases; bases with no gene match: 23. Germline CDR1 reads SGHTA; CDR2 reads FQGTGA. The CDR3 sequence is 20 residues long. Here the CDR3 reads CASRADEGATVQSYTDTQYF. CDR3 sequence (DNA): TGTGCCAGCAGGGCCGACGAGGGGGCTACCGTCCAGAGTTACACAGATACGCAGTATTTT.

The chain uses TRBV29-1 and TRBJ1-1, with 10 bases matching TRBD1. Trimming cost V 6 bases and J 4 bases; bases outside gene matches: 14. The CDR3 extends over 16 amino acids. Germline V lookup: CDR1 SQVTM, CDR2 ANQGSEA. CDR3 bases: TGCAGCGTCTACACTGGGACAGGGGTGCGGAGCACTGAAGCTTTCTTT. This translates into CSVYTGTGVRSTEAFF. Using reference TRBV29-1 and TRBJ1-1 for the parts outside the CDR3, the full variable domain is SAVISQKPSRDICQRGTSLTIQCQVDSQVTMMFWYRQQPGQSLTLIATANQGSEATYESGFVIDKFPISRPNLTFSTLTVSNMSPEDSSIYLCSVYTGTGVRSTEAFFGQGTRLTVV.

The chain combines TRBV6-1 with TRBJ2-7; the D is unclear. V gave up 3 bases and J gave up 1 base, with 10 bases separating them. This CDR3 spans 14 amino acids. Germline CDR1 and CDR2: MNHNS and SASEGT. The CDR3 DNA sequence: TGTGCCAGCAGTGATCTCTCAGTTTCCTACGAGCAGTACTTC. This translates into CASSDLSVSYEQYF.

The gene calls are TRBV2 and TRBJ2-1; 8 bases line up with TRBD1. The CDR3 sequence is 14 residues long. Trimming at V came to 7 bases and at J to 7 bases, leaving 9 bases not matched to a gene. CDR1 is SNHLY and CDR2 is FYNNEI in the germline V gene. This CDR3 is CASTVQGAGNEQFF. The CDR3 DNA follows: TGTGCCAGCACTGTCCAGGGGGCGGGAAATGAGCAGTTCTTC.

This CDR3 reads CASSPGTSGGITGELFF. In DNA, the CDR3 is TGTGCCAGCAGCCCGGGGACTAGCGGGGGTATCACCGGGGAGCTGTTTTTT. The chain has TRBV5-4 and TRBJ2-2, with 14 bases matching TRBD2. The V gene end was trimmed by 4 bases and the J gene end by 4 bases; junction bases not matched to a gene: 6. The CDR3 has 17 amino acids. The germline CDR1 and CDR2 sequences are SGHNT and YYREEE (reference sequence). Using reference TRBV5-4 and TRBJ2-2 for the parts outside the CDR3, the full variable domain is ETGVTQSPTHLIKTRGQQVTLRCSSQSGHNTVSWYQQALGQGPQFIFQYYREEENGRGNFPPRFSGLQFPNYSSELNVNALELDDSALYLCASSPGTSGGITGELFFGEGSRLTVL.

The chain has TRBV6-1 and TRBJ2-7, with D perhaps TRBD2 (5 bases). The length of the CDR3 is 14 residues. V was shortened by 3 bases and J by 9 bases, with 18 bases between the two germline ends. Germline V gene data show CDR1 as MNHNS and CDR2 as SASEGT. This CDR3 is CASSDGVGEFGQYF. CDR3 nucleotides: TGTGCCAGCAGTGACGGGGTCGGCGAATTCGGGCAGTACTTC.

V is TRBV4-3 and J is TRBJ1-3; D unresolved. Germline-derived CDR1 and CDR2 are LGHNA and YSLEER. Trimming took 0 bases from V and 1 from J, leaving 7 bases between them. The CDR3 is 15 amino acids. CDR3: CASSQDLQSGNTIYF. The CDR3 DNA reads TGCGCCAGCAGCCAAGATCTTCAGTCTGGAAACACCATATATTTT.

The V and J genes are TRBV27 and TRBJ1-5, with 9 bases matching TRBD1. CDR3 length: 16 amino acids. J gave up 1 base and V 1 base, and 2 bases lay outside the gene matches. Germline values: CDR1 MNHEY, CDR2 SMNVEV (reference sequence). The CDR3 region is CASSLWGTGSNQPQHF. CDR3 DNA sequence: TGTGCCAGCAGTTTATGGGGGACAGGGAGCAATCAGCCCCAGCATTTT.

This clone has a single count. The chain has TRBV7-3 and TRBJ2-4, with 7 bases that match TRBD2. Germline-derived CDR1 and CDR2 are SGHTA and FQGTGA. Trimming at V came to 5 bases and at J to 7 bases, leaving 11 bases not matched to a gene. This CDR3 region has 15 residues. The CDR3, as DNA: TGTGCCAGCAGCCCATCGGGAGGCCATGGGAACATTCAGTACTTC. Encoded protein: CASSPSGGHGNIQYF.

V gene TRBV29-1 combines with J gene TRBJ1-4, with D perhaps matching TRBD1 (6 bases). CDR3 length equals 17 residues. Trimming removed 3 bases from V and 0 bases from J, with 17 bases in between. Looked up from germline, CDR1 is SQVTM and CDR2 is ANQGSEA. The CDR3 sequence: CSVDGQPGEPTNEKLFF. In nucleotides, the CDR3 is TGCAGCGTTGACGGACAACCAGGGGAACCAACTAATGAAAAACTGTTTTTT. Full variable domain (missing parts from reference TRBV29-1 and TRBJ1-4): SAVISQKPSRDICQRGTSLTIQCQVDSQVTMMFWYRQQPGQSLTLIATANQGSEATYESGFVIDKFPISRPNLTFSTLTVSNMSPEDSSIYLCSVDGQPGEPTNEKLFFGSGTQLSVL.

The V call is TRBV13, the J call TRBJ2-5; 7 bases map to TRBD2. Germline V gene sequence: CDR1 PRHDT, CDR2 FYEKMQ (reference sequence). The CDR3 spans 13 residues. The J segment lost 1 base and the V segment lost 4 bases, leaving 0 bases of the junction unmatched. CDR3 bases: TGTGCCAGCAGCTCTAGCGGCCAAGAGACCCAGTACTTC. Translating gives CASSSSGQETQYF. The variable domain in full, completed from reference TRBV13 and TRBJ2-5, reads AAGVIQSPRHLIKEKRETATLKCYPIPRHDTVYWYQQGPGQDPQFLISFYEKMQSDKGSIPDRFSAQQFSDYHSELNMSSLELGDSALYFCASSSSGQETQYFGPGTRLLVL.

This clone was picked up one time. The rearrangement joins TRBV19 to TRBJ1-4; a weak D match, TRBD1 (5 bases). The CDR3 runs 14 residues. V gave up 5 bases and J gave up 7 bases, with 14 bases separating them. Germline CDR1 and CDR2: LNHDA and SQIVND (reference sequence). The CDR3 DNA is TGTGCCAGTAGTGAGAGGACGGGGGGTGAAAAACTGTTTTTT. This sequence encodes CASSERTGGEKLFF.

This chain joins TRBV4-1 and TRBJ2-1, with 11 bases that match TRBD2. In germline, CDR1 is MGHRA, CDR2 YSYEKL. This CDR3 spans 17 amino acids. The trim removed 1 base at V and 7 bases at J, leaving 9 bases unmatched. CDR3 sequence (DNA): TGCGCCAGCAGCCAAGCCGCCAATGGACTAGCGGGTAATGAGCAGTTCTTC. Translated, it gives CASSQAANGLAGNEQFF.

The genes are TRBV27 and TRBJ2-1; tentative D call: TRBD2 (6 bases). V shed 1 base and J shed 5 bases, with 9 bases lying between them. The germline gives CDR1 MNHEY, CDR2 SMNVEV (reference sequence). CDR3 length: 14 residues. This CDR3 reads CASSLLGLDNEQFF. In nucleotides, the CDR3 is TGTGCCAGCAGTTTATTGGGACTCGACAATGAGCAGTTCTTC.

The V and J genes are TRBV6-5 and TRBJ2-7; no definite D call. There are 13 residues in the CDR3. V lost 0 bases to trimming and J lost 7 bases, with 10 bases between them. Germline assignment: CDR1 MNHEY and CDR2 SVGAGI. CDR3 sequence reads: CASSYSLTREQYF. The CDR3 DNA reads TGTGCCAGCAGTTACTCGTTGACTCGTGAGCAGTACTTC.

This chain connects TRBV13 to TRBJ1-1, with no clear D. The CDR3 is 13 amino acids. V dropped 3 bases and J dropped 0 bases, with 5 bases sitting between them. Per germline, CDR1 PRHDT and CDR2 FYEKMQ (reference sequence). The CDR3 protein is CASSFPVNTEAFF. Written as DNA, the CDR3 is TGTGCCAGCAGCTTCCCAGTGAACACTGAAGCTTTCTTT.

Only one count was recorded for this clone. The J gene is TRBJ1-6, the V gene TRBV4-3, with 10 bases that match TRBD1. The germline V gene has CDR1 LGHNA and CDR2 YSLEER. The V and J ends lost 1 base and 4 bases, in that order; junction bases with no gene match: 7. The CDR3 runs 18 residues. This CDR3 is CASSQGQGAGGYNSPLHF. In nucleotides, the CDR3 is TGCGCCAGCAGCCAAGGACAGGGGGCCGGGGGTTATAATTCACCCCTCCACTTT.

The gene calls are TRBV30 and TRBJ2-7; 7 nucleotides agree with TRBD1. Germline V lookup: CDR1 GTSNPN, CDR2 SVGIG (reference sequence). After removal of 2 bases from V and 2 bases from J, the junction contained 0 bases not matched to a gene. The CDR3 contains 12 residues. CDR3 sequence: CAWSQGAYEQYF. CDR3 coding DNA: TGTGCCTGGAGTCAGGGGGCCTACGAGCAGTACTTC.

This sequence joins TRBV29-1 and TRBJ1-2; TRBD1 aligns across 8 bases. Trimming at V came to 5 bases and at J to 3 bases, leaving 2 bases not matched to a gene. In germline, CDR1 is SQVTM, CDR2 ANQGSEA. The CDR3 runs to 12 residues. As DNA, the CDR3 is TGCAGCGTTTTGACAGGGGACTATGGCTACACCTTC. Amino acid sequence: CSVLTGDYGYTF.

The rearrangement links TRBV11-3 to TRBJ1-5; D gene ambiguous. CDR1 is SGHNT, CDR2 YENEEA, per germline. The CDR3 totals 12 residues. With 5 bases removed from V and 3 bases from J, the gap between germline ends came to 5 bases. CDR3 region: CASSVHNQPQHF. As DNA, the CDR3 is TGTGCCAGCAGCGTCCACAATCAGCCCCAGCATTTT. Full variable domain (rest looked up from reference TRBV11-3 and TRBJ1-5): EAGVVQSPRYKIIEKKQPVAFWCNPISGHNTLYWYLQNLGQGPELLIRYENEEAVDDSQLPKDRFSAERLKGVDSTLKIQPAELGDSAVYLCASSVHNQPQHFGDGTRLSIL.

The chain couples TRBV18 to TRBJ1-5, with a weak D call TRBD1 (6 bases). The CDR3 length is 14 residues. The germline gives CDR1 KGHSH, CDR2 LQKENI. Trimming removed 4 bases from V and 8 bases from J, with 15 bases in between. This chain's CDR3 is CASSLDRNGEPQHF. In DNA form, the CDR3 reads TGTGCCAGCTCACTCGACAGGAATGGGGAGCCCCAGCATTTT.